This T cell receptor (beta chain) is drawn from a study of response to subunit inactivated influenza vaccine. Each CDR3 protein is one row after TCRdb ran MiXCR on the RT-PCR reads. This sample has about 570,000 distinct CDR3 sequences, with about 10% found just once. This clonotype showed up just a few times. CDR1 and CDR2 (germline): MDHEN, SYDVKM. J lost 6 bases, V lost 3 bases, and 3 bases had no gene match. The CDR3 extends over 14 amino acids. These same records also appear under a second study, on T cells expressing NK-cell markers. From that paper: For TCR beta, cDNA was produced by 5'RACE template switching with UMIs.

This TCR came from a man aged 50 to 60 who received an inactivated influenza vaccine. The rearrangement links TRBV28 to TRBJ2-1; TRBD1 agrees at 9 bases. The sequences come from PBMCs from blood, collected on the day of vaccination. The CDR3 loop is CASSFTGGINEQFF. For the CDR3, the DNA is TGTGCCAGCAGTTTTACAGGGGGCATCAATGAGCAGTTCTTC.